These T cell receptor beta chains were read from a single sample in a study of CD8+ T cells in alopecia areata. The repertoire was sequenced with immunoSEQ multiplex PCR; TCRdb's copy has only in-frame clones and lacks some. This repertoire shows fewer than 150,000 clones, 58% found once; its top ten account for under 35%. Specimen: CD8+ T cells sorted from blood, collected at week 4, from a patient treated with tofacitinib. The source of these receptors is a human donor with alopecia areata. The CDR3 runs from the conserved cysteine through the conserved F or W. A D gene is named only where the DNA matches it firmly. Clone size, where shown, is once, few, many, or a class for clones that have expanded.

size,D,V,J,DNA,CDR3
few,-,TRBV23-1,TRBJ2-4,TGCGCCAGCACCCCCCTGCGGACACAAAAGGTCATAAACATTCAGTACTTC,CASTPLRTQKVINIQYF
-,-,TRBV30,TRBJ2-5,TGTGCCTGGAGCGGGACGGGGGACTGGACCCAGTACTTC,CAWSGTGDWTQYF
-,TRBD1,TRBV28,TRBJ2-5,TGTGCCAGCAGTCTTGGGACAGTAGCCCAAGAGACCCAGTACTTC,CASSLGTVAQETQYF
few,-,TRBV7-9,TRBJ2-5,TGTGCCAGCAGCCGGTGGGGGGAAAAAGAGACCCAGTACTTC,CASSRWGEKETQYF
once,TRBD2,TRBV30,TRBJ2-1,TGTGCCTGGAGTGTACTAGCGGGGGTCAATGAGCAGTTCTTC,CAWSVLAGVNEQFF
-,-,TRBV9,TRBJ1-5,TGTGCCAGCAGCGTAGGCCAGAGCAATCAGCCCCAGCATTTT,CASSVGQSNQPQHF
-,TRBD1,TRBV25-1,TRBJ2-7,TGTGCCAGCAGTGACCCGGACAGGGGCTACGAGCAGTACTTC,CASSDPDRGYEQYF
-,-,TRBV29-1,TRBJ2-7,TGCAGCGCGAGAGCGTCCTACGAGCAGTACTTC,CSARASYEQYF
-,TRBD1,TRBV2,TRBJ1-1,TGTGCCAGCATTCACTCCACAGGGGGTCACACTGAAGCTTTCTTT,CASIHSTGGHTEAFF
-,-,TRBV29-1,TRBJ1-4,TGCAGCGTTGAACAGGGACTTAGGGAAAAACTGTTTTTT,CSVEQGLREKLFF
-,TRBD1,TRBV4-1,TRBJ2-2,TGCGCCAGCAGCCCCGTGGGACAGGGGAACACCGGGGAGCTGTTTTTT,CASSPVGQGNTGELFF
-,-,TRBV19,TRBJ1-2,TGTGCCAGTAGTGCAGCCGACAGCCCTCACTACACCTTC,CASSAADSPHYTF
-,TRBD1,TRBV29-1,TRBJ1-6,TGCAGCGTTGACGACGGACAGGGTGATTCACCCCTCCACTTT,CSVDDGQGDSPLHF
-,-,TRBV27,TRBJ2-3,TGTGCCAGCAGTTCTCGGGGGTTCGGCACAGATACGCAGTATTTT,CASSSRGFGTDTQYF
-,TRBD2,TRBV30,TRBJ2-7,TGTGCCCAGGCTCTAGCGGGGGACCAGCAGTACTTC,CAQALAGDQQYF
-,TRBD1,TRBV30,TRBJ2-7,TGTGCCTGGAGGGGCCAGGGGGTCTACGAGCAGTACTTC,CAWRGQGVYEQYF
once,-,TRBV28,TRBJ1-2,TGTGCCGGGCATCGAGGCTACACCTTC,CAGHRGYTF
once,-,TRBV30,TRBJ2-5,TGTGCCTGGCTGGGGGCGCAAGAGACCCAGTACTTC,CAWLGAQETQYF
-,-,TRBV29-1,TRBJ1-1,TGCAGCGTACAGGGTAGAAGTACTGAAGCTTTCTTT,CSVQGRSTEAFF
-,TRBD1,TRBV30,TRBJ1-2,TGTGCCTGGAGTGGGGACAGCTATGGCTACACCTTC,CAWSGDSYGYTF
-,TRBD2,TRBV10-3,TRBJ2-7,TGTGCCATCAGTGAGCCGAGCGGGGCCTCCTACGAGCAGTACTTC,CAISEPSGASYEQYF
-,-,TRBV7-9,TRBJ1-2,TGTGCCAGCAGCTTAGTGGGAAGAGGGCAGGACCTCTATGGCTACACCTTC,CASSLVGRGQDLYGYTF
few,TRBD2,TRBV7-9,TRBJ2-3,TGTGCCACAGGGAGTAGCGGGGACCCGGATACGCAGTATTTT,CATGSSGDPDTQYF
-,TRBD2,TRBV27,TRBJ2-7,TGTGCCAGCAGCCCCGATCCGAGCGGGGGGGCCTCCCCCTACGAGCAGTACTTC,CASSPDPSGGASPYEQYF
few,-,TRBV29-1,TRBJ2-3,TGCAGCGTTGAAGATGGCCTAGAGGCAGATACGCAGTATTTT,CSVEDGLEADTQYF
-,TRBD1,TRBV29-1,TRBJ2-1,TGCAGCGTTGAGGGGCCTGGGACAGGGGGCGGTGAGCAGTTCTTC,CSVEGPGTGGGEQFF
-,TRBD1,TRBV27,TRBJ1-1,TGTGCCAGCAGCAGAGACAGGGGGGGAATGAACACTGAAGCTTTCTTT,CASSRDRGGMNTEAFF
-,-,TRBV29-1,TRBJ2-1,TGCAGCGTTCCAGGGGGGGCCTACAATGAGCAGTTCTTC,CSVPGGAYNEQFF
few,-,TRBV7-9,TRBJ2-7,TGTGCCAGCAGCCCTACGGGGGACTACGAGCAGTACTTC,CASSPTGDYEQYF
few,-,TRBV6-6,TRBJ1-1,TGTGCCATTGGGGGGGGAGGGGCTGAAGCTTTCTTT,CAIGGGGAEAFF
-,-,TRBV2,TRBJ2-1,TGTGCCAGCACAGAGGCGGTGGGAGACAATGAGCAGTTCTTC,CASTEAVGDNEQFF
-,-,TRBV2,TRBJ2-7,TGTGCCAGCATAGGGGAAAGTTCCTACGAGCAGTACTTC,CASIGESSYEQYF
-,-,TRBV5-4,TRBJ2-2,TGTGCCAGCAGCGGAGGGGTACTAAACACCGGGGAGCTGTTTTTT,CASSGGVLNTGELFF
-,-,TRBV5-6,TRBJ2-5,TGTGCCAGCATCAAAGGGGGTTTTACGGTAGAGACCCAGTACTTC,CASIKGGFTVETQYF
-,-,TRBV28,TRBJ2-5,TGTGCCAGCAGCCGGGACGGGGAAGAGACCCAGTACTTC,CASSRDGEETQYF
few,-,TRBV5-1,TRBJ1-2,TGCGCCAGCAGCTTGGAAGGAGTCGGAGGAAACTATGGCTACACCTTC,CASSLEGVGGNYGYTF
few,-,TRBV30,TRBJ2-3,TGTGCCTGGAGTTCGGGAGTTGGAGATACGCAGTATTTT,CAWSSGVGDTQYF
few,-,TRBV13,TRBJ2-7,TGTGCCAGCAGCCAAGGACTCGAGCAGTACTTC,CASSQGLEQYF
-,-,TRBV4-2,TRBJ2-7,TGTGCCAGCAGCCCTTTAGGGGCAGGGAGCAGCTACGAGCAGTACTTC,CASSPLGAGSSYEQYF
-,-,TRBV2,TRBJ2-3,TGTGCCAGCGTCGCGAAGTATACAGATACGCAGTATTTT,CASVAKYTDTQYF
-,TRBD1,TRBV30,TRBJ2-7,TGTGCCTGGAGTGTATTTGGGACAGATCGGCACGAGCAGTACTTC,CAWSVFGTDRHEQYF
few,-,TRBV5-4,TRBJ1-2,TGTGCCAGCAGCTTGGCAACCCGGGCCGATAACTATGGCTACACCTTC,CASSLATRADNYGYTF
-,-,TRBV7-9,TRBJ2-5,TGTGCCAGCAGCTTCGGGGCCAGAGGAGAGACCCAGTACTTC,CASSFGARGETQYF
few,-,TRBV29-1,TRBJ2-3,TGCAGCGTTGTACAGGGTCCCACAGATACGCAGTATTTT,CSVVQGPTDTQYF
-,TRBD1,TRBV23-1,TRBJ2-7,TGCGCCAGCAGTCAATCGCCCCGGGACAGGGGTGACTACGAGCAGTACTTC,CASSQSPRDRGDYEQYF
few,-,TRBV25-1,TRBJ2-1,TGTGCCAGCGGGGACGGGTACAATGAGCAGTTCTTC,CASGDGYNEQFF
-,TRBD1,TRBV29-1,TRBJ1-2,TGCAGCGTTGTGACAGGGAACAAGTATGGCTACACCTTC,CSVVTGNKYGYTF
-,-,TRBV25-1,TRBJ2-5,TGTGCCAGCAGTCATATGGGGGTTCAAGAGACCCAGTACTTC,CASSHMGVQETQYF
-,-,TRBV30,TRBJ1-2,TGTGCCTGGAGCGGGGACGATTACTATGGCTACACCTTC,CAWSGDDYYGYTF
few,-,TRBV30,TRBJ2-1,TGTGCCTGGAGTGTAGGCGGCCAGGAGGCCTACAATGAGCAGTTCTTC,CAWSVGGQEAYNEQFF
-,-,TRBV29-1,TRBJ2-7,TGCAGCGTTTATGAGGGTGGAGAGGAGCAGTACTTC,CSVYEGGEEQYF
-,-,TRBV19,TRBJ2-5,TGTGCCAGTACTGAGACTAGAAGGGGAGAAGTTGAGACCCAGTACTTC,CASTETRRGEVETQYF